The clone carrying this T cell receptor (beta chain) came up many times. Its antigen is as yet unknown. V lost 5 bases, J lost 6 bases, and 8 bases lay in between. This CDR3 is 12 amino acids long. This record comes from a study of CD8 T cells in ankylosing spondylitis. Study results and limitations: Reports say disease-linked clones showed up significantly more in matched ankylosing spondylitis synovial fluid.

Quantitative 5'-RACE with molecular barcodes generated TCR beta libraries. In TCRdb, the 5' RACE reads were re-called with MiXCR into one record per CDR3 protein. Of 100,000 to 150,000 distinct CDR3 sequences in the sample, about 6.4% were seen once. Input material: blood, either unsorted or a sorted T cell fraction (not recorded which). This TCR was sampled from a male donor with ankylosing spondylitis or in good health (not recorded which). This chain links TRBV12-3 or TRBV12-4 with TRBJ2-1, with D tentatively TRBD2 (5 bases). The CDR3, as DNA: TGTGCCAGCAGTCCAGGACTCAATGAGCAGTTCTTC. As protein: CASSPGLNEQFF.